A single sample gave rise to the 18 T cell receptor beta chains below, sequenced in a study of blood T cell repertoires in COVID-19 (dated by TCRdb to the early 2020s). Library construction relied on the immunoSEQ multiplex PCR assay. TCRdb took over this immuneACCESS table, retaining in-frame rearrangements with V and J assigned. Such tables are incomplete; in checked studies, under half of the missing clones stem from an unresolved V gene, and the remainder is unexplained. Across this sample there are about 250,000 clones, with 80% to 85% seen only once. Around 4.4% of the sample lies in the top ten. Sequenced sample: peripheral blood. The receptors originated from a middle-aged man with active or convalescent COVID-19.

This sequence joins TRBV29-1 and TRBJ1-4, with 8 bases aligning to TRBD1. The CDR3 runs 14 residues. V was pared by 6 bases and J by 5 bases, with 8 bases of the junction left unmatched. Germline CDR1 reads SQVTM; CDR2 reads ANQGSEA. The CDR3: CSVGRTGLNEKLFF. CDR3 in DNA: TGCAGCGTAGGACGGACAGGGCTGAATGAAAAACTGTTTTTT.

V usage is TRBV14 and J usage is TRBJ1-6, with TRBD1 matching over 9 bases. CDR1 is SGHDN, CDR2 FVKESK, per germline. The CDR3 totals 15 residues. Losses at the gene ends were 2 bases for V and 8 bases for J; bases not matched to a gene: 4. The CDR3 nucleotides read TGTGCCAGCAGCCAAACGGACAGGGGCTATTCACCCCTCCACTTT. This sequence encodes CASSQTDRGYSPLHF.

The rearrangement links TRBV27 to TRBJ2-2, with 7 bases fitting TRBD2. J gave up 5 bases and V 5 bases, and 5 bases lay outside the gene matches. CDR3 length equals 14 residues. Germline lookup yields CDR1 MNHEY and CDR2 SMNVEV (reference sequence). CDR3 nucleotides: TGTGCCAGCAGTCGAGAGGGAGGGACCGGGGAGCTGTTTTTT. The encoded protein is CASSREGGTGELFF.

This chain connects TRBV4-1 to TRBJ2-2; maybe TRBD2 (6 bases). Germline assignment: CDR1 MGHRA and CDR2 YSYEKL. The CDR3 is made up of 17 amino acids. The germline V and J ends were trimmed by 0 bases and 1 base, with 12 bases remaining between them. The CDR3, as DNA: TGCGCCAGCAGCCAAGATTTGGGACTGGGGAACACCGGGGAGCTGTTTTTT. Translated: CASSQDLGLGNTGELFF.

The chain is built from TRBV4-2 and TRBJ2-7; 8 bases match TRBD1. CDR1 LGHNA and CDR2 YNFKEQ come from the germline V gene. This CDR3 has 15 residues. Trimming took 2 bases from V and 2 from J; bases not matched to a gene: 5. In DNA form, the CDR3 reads TGTGCCAGCAGCCAACCCCGACAGGGGCCCTACGAGCAGTACTTC. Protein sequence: CASSQPRQGPYEQYF.

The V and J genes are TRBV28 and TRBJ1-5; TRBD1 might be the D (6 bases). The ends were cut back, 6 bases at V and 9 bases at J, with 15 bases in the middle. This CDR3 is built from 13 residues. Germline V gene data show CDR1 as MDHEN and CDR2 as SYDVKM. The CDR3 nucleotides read TGTGCCAGCAGATACAGGGTCAACTGGCCCCAGCATTTT. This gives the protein CASRYRVNWPQHF.

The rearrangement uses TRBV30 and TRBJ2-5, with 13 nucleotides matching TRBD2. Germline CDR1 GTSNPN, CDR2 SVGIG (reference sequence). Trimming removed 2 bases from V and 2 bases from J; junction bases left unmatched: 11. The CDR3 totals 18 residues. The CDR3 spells CAWSPTSGGAMGQETQYF. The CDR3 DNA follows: TGTGCCTGGAGTCCAACTAGCGGGGGGGCGATGGGGCAAGAGACCCAGTACTTC.

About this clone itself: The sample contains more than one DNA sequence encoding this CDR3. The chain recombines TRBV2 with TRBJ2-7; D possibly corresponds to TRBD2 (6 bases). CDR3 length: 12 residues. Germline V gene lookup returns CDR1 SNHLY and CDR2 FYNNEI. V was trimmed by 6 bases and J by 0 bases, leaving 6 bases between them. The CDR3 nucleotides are TGTGCCAGCAGGCGGGACTCCTACGAGCAGTACTTC. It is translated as CASRRDSYEQYF.

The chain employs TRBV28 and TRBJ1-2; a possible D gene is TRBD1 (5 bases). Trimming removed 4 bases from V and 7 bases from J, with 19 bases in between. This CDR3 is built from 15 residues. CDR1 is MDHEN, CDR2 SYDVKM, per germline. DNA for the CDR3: TGTGCCAGCAGTTCCCCTCCCGACAGTCTAGGTGGCTACACCTTC. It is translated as CASSSPPDSLGGYTF.

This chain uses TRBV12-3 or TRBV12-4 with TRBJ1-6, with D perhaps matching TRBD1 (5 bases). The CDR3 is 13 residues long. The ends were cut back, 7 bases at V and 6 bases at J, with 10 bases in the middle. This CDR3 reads CASNQGLNSPLHF. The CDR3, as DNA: TGTGCCAGCAACCAGGGACTTAATTCACCCCTCCACTTT.

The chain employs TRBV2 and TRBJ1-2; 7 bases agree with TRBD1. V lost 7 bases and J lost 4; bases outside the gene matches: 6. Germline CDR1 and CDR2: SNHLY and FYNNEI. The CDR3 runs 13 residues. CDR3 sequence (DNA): TGTGCCAGCACGGACAGGCAAGTCTATGGCTACACCTTC. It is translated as CASTDRQVYGYTF.

DNA of the CDR3: TGTGCCAGCAGTTTGCGGGTATCAGGTCCATATGGCTACACCTTC. Its protein is CASSLRVSGPYGYTF. The chain joins TRBV28 to TRBJ1-2, with D hard to call. Per germline, CDR1 MDHEN and CDR2 SYDVKM. The V end was cut by 3 bases, the J end by 5 bases, with 16 bases between. The CDR3 has 15 amino acids.

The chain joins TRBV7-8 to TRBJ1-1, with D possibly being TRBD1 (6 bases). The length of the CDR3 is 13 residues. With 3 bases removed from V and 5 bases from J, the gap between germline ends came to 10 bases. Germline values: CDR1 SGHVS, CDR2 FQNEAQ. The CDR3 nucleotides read TGTGCCAGCAGCTTCAGGGGAGGGACTGAAGCTTTCTTT. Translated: CASSFRGGTEAFF. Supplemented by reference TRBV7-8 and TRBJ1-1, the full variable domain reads GAGVSQSPRYKVAKRGQDVALRCDPISGHVSLFWYQQALGQGPEFLTYFQNEAQLDKSGLPSDRFFAERPEGSVSTLKIQRTQQEDSAVYLCASSFRGGTEAFFGQGTRLTVV.

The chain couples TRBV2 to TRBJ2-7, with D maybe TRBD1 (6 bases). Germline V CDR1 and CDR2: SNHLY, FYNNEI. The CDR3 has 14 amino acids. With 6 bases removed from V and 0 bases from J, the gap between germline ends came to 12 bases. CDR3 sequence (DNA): TGTGCCAGCAGAAAGGACAGTTTCTCCTACGAGCAGTACTTC. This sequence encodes CASRKDSFSYEQYF.

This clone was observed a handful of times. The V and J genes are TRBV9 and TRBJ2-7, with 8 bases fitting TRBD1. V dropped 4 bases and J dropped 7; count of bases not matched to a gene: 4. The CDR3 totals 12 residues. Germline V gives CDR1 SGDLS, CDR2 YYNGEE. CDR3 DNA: TGTGCCAGCAGCACCGGACAGGGTGAGCAGTACTTC. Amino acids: CASSTGQGEQYF.

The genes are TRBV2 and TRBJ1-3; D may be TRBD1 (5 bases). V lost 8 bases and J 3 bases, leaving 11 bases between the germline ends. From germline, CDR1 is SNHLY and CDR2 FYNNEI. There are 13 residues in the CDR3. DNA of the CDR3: TGTGCCAGCCGTATGGGGCTTGGAAACACCATATATTTT. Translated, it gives CASRMGLGNTIYF. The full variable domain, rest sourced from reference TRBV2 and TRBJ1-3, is EPEVTQTPSHQVTQMGQEVILRCVPISNHLYFYWYRQILGQKVEFLVSFYNNEISEKSEIFDDQFSVERPDGSNFTLKIRSTKLEDSAMYFCASRMGLGNTIYFGEGSWLTVV.

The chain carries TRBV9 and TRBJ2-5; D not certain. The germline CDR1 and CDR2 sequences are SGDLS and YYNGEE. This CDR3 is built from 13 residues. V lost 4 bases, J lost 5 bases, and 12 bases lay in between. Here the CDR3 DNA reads TGTGCCAGCAGCCCCCGTTCGAGGGAGACCCAGTACTTC. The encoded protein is CASSPRSRETQYF.

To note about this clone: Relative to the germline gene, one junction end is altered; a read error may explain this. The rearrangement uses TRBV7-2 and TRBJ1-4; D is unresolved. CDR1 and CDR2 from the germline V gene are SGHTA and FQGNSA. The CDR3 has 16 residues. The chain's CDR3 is CASSLAAGDSKEKLFF. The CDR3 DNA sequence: TGTGCCAGCAGCTTAGCGGCCGGGGATTCTAAGGAAAAACTGTTTTTT. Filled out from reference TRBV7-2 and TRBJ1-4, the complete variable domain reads GAGVSQSPSNKVTEKGKDVELRCDPISGHTALYWYRQSLGQGLEFLIYFQGNSAPDKSGLPSDRFSAERTGGSVSTLTIQRTQQEDSAVYLCASSLAAGDSKEKLFFGSGTQLSVL.